This TCR beta chain was sequenced for a study of OX40 agonist ivuxolimab in advanced cancers. From germline, CDR1 is SGHTA and CDR2 FQGNSA. This CDR3 is 15 amino acids long. Between the trimmed V and J ends, which lost 5 bases and 2 bases, there was a span of 13 bases. TCRdb's copy holds only in-frame clones and misses some; the assay was immunoSEQ multiplex PCR. The table includes approximately 76,000 clones, about 93% detected once. The chain has TRBV7-2 and TRBJ1-5; D is possibly TRBD1 (6 bases). The clonotype originates from an adult with an advanced solid tumor such as melanoma, head and neck, liver or kidney cancer. The source was CD4+ or CD8+ T cells sorted from blood, collected in a trial of the OX40 agonist ivuxolimab. The CDR3, as DNA: TGTGCCAGCAGCAAAGAGGGGGGGGGCAATCAGCCCCAGCATTTT. Translation: CASSKEGGGNQPQHF.